These T cell receptor beta chains were read from a single sample in a study of cytomegalovirus exposure and HLA in healthy donors. The table came from immunoSEQ multiplex PCR; TCRdb's copy has only in-frame clones and leaves some out. Of roughly 60,000 clones in the sample, roughly 91% were seen once. Sequenced: PBMCs. The receptors were sampled from a woman aged 25 to 39 in good health and CMV-seronegative. Both conserved end residues are part of each CDR3. D genes are given only for firm matches. Part of the rows lack a size; the others show once, few, many or a class for expanded clones.

>-|TRBV6-6|TRBJ2-5|-
TGTGCCAGCAGTTATCCTTTTGATGGGGCAGAGACCCAGTACTTC
CASSYPFDGAETQYF
>once|TRBV6-1|TRBJ2-2|TRBD1
TGTGCCAGCAGGACCGGGACAGGGGTCACCGGGGAGCTGTTTTTT
CASRTGTGVTGELFF
>once|TRBV28|TRBJ2-3|-
TGTGCCAGTACCCTGGGGGGAGCCGCGGAGTATACGCAGTATTTT
CASTLGGAAEYTQYF
>-|TRBV6-1|TRBJ1-3|-
TGTGCCAGCTCGGCTCTAGGGGTGCGAAACACCATATATTTT
CASSALGVRNTIYF
>-|TRBV9|TRBJ2-6|TRBD1
TGTGCCAGCAGCGCGACAGGGATCGGCACTGGGGCCAACGTCCTGACTTTC
CASSATGIGTGANVLTF
>-|TRBV19|TRBJ2-7|TRBD2
TGTGCCAGTAGTTCCGGGACTAGCGGGAGTCCCCCCTACGAGCAGTACTTC
CASSSGTSGSPPYEQYF
>-|TRBV6-1|TRBJ1-2|-
TGTGCCAGCCACAGGGCCTGGGGCTACACCTTC
CASHRAWGYTF
>few|TRBV19|TRBJ2-3|TRBD2
TGTGCCAGTAGCTCTAGCGGGAGCTTAAGCGGCACAGATACGCAGTATTTT
CASSSSGSLSGTDTQYF
>-|TRBV7-6|TRBJ2-1|-
TGTGCCAGCAGCTTGCAGGGCTTGATTGGCAATGAGCAGTTCTTC
CASSLQGLIGNEQFF
>-|TRBV19|TRBJ1-3|TRBD1
TGTGCCAGTAGTATCAGGACAGGCGTCTCTGGAAACACCATATATTTT
CASSIRTGVSGNTIYF
>once|TRBV19|TRBJ2-5|TRBD2
TGTGCCAGTAGTAGTAGCGGGCAAGAGACCCAGTACTTC
CASSSSGQETQYF
>-|TRBV5-8|TRBJ2-1|TRBD2
TGTGCCAGCAGCCCCGGACTAGCGGGAGGTTACAATGAGCAGTTCTTC
CASSPGLAGGYNEQFF
>-|TRBV11-3|TRBJ2-1|TRBD2
TGTGCCAGTGGGGGGGGACTAGCGGGAGGTAATGAGCAGTTCTTC
CASGGGLAGGNEQFF
>-|TRBV27|TRBJ1-1|-
TGTGCCAGCAGTTTAACAGGTAGCAGAGAAGCTTTCTTT
CASSLTGSREAFF
>few|TRBV6-1|TRBJ1-2|TRBD1
TGTGCCAGCAGTGAAGCGACTGATTCCCCGGGACAGGAGAGAAGCGGCTACACCTTC
CASSEATDSPGQERSGYTF
>-|TRBV29-1|TRBJ2-2|TRBD1
TGCAGCGTTGTCGGGACAGGGGACTTCGGGGAGCTGTTTTTT
CSVVGTGDFGELFF
>few|TRBV9|TRBJ2-7|TRBD1
TGTGCCAGCAGCGTAGATTTGTTCAGAGGGTGGCAGGTTCAACTTGGGACAGGAGATTACGAGCAGTACTTC
CASSVDLFRGWQVQLGTGDYEQYF
>-|TRBV18|TRBJ1-1|-
TGTGCCAGCTCACCAACCAAGACCAGGACTGAAGCTTTCTTT
CASSPTKTRTEAFF
>-|TRBV7-9|TRBJ2-3|TRBD2
TGTGCCAGCAGCTTAGCCCCCTCGACTAGCGGGACACGGGATACGCAGTATTTT
CASSLAPSTSGTRDTQYF
>-|TRBV6-5|TRBJ2-1|-
TGTGCCAGCAGTTCCGGACAGAGCTCCTACAATGAGCAGTTCTTC
CASSSGQSSYNEQFF
>-|TRBV7-8|TRBJ2-7|-
TGTGCCAGCAGCTTATCTCCAGGGATCGGCGAGCAGTACTTC
CASSLSPGIGEQYF
>-|TRBV7-9|TRBJ1-2|-
TGTGCCAGCAGCTTAGCGCAGGGGCTTAACTATGGCTACACCTTC
CASSLAQGLNYGYTF
>-|TRBV19|TRBJ2-1|TRBD2
TGTGCCAGTAGTTTCCAACTAGCGGGAGGGTTTAATGAGCAGTTCTTC
CASSFQLAGGFNEQFF
>-|TRBV5-1|TRBJ2-5|-
TGCGCCAGCAGCTCCGGGAATAAAGAGACCCAGTACTTC
CASSSGNKETQYF
>-|TRBV5-1|TRBJ2-7|-
TGCGCCAGCAGCGTCACCGGGACTTTAACCTACGAGCAGTACTTC
CASSVTGTLTYEQYF
>-|TRBV4-1|TRBJ2-7|-
TGCGCCAGCAGCCATTTATTCGGGGGACAGCCCCACGAGCAGTACTTC
CASSHLFGGQPHEQYF
>-|TRBV12-5|TRBJ2-7|-
TGTGCTAGTGGTTTGGTACTAACCCCATCCGCCGAGCAGTACTTC
CASGLVLTPSAEQYF
>-|TRBV27|TRBJ1-5|-
-
CASSSGQGYQPQHF
>once|TRBV28|TRBJ2-7|TRBD2
TGTGCCAGCAGGCCCGCCTCAGCGGGAGGGAGGGAGCAGTACTTC
CASRPASAGGREQYF
>-|TRBV7-2|TRBJ2-7|TRBD2
TGTGCCAGCAGCCCAGTGCGCGGGAGGGCCGGTGAGCAGTACTTC
CASSPVRGRAGEQYF
>-|TRBV2|TRBJ1-4|-
TGTGCCAGCAGTGAACAGGCAACTAATGAAAAACTGTTTTTT
CASSEQATNEKLFF
>-|TRBV6-1|TRBJ2-2|-
TGTGCCAGCATCTGGGGGGTAGTTAACACCGGGGAGCTGTTTTTT
CASIWGVVNTGELFF
>-|TRBV4-2|TRBJ1-2|TRBD1
TGTGCCAGCAGCCAAGAGGACAGGGTTTCTCATGGCTACACCTTC
CASSQEDRVSHGYTF